Presented here are 9 T cell receptor beta chains from one specimen sequenced in a study of long-term antiretroviral therapy in people with HIV. Run at survey level, the immunoSEQ assay was version v3.0. The repertoire was sequenced with immunoSEQ multiplex PCR; TCRdb's copy has only in-frame clones and lacks some. The sample contains fewer than 30,000 clones, over 80% of which appear only once. The sequenced sample was unsorted PBMCs, obtained 1.8 years before starting antiretroviral therapy. Source of these receptors: a man aged 50-59 years with HIV.

V and J are TRBV9 and TRBJ2-3; tentatively, D is TRBD2 (6 bases). From germline, CDR1 is SGDLS and CDR2 YYNGEE. The CDR3 sequence is 14 residues long. V gave up 4 bases and J gave up 2 bases, with 11 bases separating them. This CDR3 is CASSRSDYTDTQYF. The CDR3 DNA sequence: TGTGCCAGCAGCCGATCGGACTACACAGATACGCAGTATTTT.

The count of this clone is one. V and J are TRBV19 and TRBJ1-2, with 9 positions matching TRBD1. Germline trimming cut 5 bases from V and 4 bases from J; bases unmatched to any gene: 8. The germline gives CDR1 LNHDA, CDR2 SQIVND (reference sequence). This CDR3 has 15 residues. CDR3 DNA: TGTGCCAGTAGTTTCCAGACAGGGGGTTCCTATGGCTACACCTTC. Protein sequence: CASSFQTGGSYGYTF.

V gene TRBV29-1 combines with J gene TRBJ2-2; the D is unclear. Trimming left V 4 bases short and J 1 base short, with 4 bases between. Germline V gene sequence: CDR1 SQVTM, CDR2 ANQGSEA. CDR3 length: 12 residues. CDR3 in amino acids: CSVARNTGELFF. The CDR3 DNA reads TGCAGCGTTGCCAGGAACACCGGGGAGCTGTTTTTT.

V is TRBV5-1 and J is TRBJ2-1, with 7 nucleotides matching TRBD1. Per germline, CDR1 SGHRS and CDR2 YFSETQ. The CDR3 totals 16 residues. Losses at the gene ends were 4 bases for V and 1 base for J; bases not matched to a gene: 8. The CDR3 sequence: CASSRIPGQSYNEQFF. The CDR3 nucleotides read TGCGCCAGCAGCCGAATACCGGGACAGTCCTACAATGAGCAGTTCTTC.

The chain recombines TRBV5-5 with TRBJ1-5, with D unclear. V was pared by 0 bases and J by 0 bases, with 10 bases between. The CDR3 sequence is 16 residues long. The germline CDR1 and CDR2 sequences are SGHKS and YYEKEE (reference sequence). The chain's CDR3 is CASSLDARDSNQPQHF. DNA for the CDR3: TGTGCCAGCAGCTTGGATGCCAGAGATAGCAATCAGCCCCAGCATTTT.

This sequence joins TRBV29-1 and TRBJ2-1, with D uncertain. The germline CDR1 and CDR2 sequences are SQVTM and ANQGSEA. Between the trimmed V and J ends, which lost 1 base and 0 bases, there was a span of 13 bases. The CDR3 sequence is 16 residues long. CDR3 region: CSVEVGSASSYNEQFF. For the CDR3, the DNA is TGCAGCGTTGAAGTGGGGTCGGCCAGCTCCTACAATGAGCAGTTCTTC.

This chain joins TRBV2 and TRBJ2-6; 7 bases align to TRBD2. Looked up from germline, CDR1 is SNHLY and CDR2 is FYNNEI. This CDR3 is built from 15 residues. V was pared by 8 bases and J by 3 bases, with 7 bases of the junction left unmatched. The CDR3 sequence is CASLRLAGGANVLTF. In nucleotides, the CDR3 is TGTGCCAGCTTGAGACTAGCAGGTGGGGCCAACGTCCTGACTTTC.

V is TRBV27 and J is TRBJ2-1; 8 nucleotides line up with TRBD2. The trim removed 5 bases at V and 7 bases at J, leaving 7 bases unmatched. This CDR3 has 14 residues. In germline, CDR1 is MNHEY, CDR2 SMNVEV (reference sequence). The CDR3 loop reads CASSAQRGLNEQFF. DNA of the CDR3: TGTGCCAGCAGTGCCCAGCGGGGGTTGAATGAGCAGTTCTTC.

The chain joins TRBV18 to TRBJ2-1; unclear D gene. This CDR3 has 14 residues. Trimming took off 3 bases at V and 3 bases at J, with 9 bases between the two ends. The germline gives CDR1 KGHSH, CDR2 LQKENI. CDR3 protein: CASSPQRSYNEQFF. For the CDR3, the DNA is TGTGCCAGCTCACCTCAGCGCAGCTACAATGAGCAGTTCTTC.